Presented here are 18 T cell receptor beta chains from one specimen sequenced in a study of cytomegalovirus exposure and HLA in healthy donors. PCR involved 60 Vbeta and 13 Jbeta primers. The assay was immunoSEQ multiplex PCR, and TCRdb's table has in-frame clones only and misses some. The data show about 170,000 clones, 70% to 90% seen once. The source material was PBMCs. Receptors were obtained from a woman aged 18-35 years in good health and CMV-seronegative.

The CDR3 region has the DNA TGTGCCAGCAGGTTCGGGGTAAACACTGAAGCTTTCTTT. Translated, it gives CASRFGVNTEAFF. The chain uses TRBV6-5 and TRBJ1-1; no definite D call. Germline CDR1 is MNHEY and CDR2 is SVGAGI. CDR3 length equals 13 residues. The V end lost 6 bases, the J end lost 2 bases, and 10 bases lay between the germline ends.

The CDR3 DNA reads as TGTGCCAGCAGTGGGGGGAGGAGTGAATACGAGCAGTACTTC. Translating it yields CASSGGRSEYEQYF. The chain combines TRBV2 with TRBJ2-7, with D possibly matching TRBD2 (6 bases). CDR3 length equals 14 residues. Trimming stripped 4 bases from V and 4 bases from J, with 14 bases between. Germline V gives CDR1 SNHLY, CDR2 FYNNEI.

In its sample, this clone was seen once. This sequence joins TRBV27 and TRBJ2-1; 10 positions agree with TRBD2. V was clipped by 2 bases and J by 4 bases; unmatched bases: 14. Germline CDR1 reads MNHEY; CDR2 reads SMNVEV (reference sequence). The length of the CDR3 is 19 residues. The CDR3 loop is CASSLIGLAAVGGYNEQFF. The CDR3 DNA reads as TGTGCCAGCAGTTTAATCGGACTAGCGGCCGTGGGTGGTTACAATGAGCAGTTCTTC.

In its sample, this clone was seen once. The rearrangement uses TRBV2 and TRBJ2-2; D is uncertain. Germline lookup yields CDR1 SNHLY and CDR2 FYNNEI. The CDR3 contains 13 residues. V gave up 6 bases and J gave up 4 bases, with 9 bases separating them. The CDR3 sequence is CASRERGTGELFF. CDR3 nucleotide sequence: TGTGCCAGCAGGGAGCGCGGCACCGGGGAGCTGTTTTTT.

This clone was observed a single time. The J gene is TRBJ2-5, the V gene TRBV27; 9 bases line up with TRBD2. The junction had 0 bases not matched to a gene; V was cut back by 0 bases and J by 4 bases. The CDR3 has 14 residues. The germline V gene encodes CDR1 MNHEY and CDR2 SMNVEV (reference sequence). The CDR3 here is CASSLSRGGETQYF. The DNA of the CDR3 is TGTGCCAGCAGTTTATCGCGGGGGGGAGAGACCCAGTACTTC.

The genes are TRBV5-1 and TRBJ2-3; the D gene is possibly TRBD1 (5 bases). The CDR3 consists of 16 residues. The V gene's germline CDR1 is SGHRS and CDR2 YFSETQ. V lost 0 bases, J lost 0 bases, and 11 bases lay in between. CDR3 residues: CASSLVAGSSTDTQYF. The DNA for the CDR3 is TGCGCCAGCAGCTTGGTGGCAGGGTCTAGCACAGATACGCAGTATTTT.

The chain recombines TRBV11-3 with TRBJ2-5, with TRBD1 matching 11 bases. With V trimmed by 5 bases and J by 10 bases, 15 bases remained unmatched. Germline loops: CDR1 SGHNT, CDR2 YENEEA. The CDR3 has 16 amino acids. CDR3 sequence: CASSDRTGGGSEVQYF. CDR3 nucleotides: TGTGCCAGCAGCGACCGGACAGGGGGCGGATCTGAGGTCCAGTACTTC.

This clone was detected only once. CDR3 nucleotide sequence: TGTGCCAGCAGCGTATACCGGGGACAGGAGGGGCATAATACGCAGTATTTT. Translated: CASSVYRGQEGHNTQYF. The V and J genes are TRBV9 and TRBJ2-3; TRBD1 matches 8 bases. The length of the CDR3 is 17 residues. The germline CDR1 and CDR2 sequences are SGDLS and YYNGEE. V was clipped by 1 base and J by 7 bases; unmatched bases: 14.

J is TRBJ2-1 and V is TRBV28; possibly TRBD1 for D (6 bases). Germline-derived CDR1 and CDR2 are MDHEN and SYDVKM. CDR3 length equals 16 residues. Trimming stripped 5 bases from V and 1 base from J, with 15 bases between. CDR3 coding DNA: TGTGCCAGCAGTGTGACAGGAAGTGTGTCCTACAATGAGCAGTTCTTC. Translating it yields CASSVTGSVSYNEQFF.

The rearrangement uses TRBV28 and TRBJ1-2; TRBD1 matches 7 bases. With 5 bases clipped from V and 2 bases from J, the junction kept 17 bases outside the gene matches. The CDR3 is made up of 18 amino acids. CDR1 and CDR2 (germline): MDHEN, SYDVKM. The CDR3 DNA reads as TGTGCCAGCAGTACAACGGGCTGGGACAGACAGAGAAACTATGGCTACACCTTC. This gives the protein CASSTTGWDRQRNYGYTF.

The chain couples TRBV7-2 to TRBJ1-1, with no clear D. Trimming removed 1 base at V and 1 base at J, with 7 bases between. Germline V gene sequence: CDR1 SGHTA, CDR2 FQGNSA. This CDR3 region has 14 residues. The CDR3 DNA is TGTGCCAGCAGCTTAGTTGCGGCGAACACTGAAGCTTTCTTT. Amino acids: CASSLVAANTEAFF.

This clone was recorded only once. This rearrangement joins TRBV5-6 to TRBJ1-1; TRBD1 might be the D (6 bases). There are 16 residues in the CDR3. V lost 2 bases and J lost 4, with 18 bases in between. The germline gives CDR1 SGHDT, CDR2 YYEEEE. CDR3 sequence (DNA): TGTGCCAGCAGCTTACAGGGTGACCCCGTGGGCACTGAAGCTTTCTTT. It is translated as CASSLQGDPVGTEAFF.

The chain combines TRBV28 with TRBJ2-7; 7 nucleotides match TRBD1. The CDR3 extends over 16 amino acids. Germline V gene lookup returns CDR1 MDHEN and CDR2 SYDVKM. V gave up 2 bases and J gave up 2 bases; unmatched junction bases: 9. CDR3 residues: CASSLAGTANTYEQYF. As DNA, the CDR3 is TGTGCCAGCAGTTTAGCCGGGACAGCTAATACCTACGAGCAGTACTTC.

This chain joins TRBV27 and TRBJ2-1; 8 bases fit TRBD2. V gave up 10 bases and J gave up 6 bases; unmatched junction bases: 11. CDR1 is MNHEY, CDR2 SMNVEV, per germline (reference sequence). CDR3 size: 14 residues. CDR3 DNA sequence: TGTGCCACCCAACAAGCGGGAGCACCCAATGAGCAGTTCTTC. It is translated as CATQQAGAPNEQFF.

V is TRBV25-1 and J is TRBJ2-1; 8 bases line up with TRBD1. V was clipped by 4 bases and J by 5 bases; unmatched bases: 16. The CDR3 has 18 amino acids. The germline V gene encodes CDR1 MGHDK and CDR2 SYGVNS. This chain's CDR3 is CASSAGKSGGRGNNEQFF. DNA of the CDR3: TGTGCCAGCAGTGCCGGAAAATCAGGGGGCCGCGGCAACAATGAGCAGTTCTTC.

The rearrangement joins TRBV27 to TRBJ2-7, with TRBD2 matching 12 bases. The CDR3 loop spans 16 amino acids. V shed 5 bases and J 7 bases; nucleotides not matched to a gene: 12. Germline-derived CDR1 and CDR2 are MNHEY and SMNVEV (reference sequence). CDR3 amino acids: CASSPRLAGEGREQYF. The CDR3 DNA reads TGTGCCAGCAGTCCGCGACTAGCGGGAGAAGGAAGAGAGCAGTACTTC.

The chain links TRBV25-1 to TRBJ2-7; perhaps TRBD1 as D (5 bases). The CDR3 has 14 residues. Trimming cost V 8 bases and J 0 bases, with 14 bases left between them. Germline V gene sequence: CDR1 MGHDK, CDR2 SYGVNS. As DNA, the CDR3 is TGTGCCAGCTTGGGGTTGGGGCCCTCCTACGAGCAGTACTTC. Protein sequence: CASLGLGPSYEQYF.

As DNA, the CDR3 is TGCGCCAGCAGCCGCGAAGCGGGATCCGCCTACGAGCAGTACTTC. It yields the protein CASSREAGSAYEQYF. The chain combines TRBV4-3 with TRBJ2-5; the match to TRBD2 covers 7 bases. The DNA end lines up better with TRBJ2-7; the J call may be wrong. CDR3 size: 15 residues. Germline values: CDR1 LGHNA, CDR2 YSLEER.